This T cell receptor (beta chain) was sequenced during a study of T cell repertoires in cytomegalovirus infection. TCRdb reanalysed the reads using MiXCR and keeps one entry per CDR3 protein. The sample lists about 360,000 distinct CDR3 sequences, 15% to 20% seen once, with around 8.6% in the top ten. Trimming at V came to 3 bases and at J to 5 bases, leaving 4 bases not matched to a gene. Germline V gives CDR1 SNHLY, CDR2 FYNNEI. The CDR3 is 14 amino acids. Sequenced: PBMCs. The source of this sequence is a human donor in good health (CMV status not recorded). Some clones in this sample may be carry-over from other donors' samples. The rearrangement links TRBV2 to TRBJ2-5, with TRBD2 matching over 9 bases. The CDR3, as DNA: TGTGCCAGCAGTGATAGCGGGGGCCAGGAGACCCAGTACTTC. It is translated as CASSDSGGQETQYF.